This record concerns one TCR beta chain sequence. Clones were sequenced by immunoSEQ multiplex PCR, and TCRdb holds only the in-frame ones, with some missing. The sample has under 200,000 clones, approximately 90% seen once; the top ten hold roughly 5%. These data come from a study of blood T cell repertoires in COVID-19. While infection was still active, Seattle patients were enrolled and then followed longitudinally. This CDR3 comprises 15 residues. Germline CDR1 PRHDT, CDR2 FYEKMQ (reference sequence). V shed 3 bases and J 8 bases; nucleotides not matched to a gene: 10. The chain links TRBV13 to TRBJ2-1; TRBD2 aligns across 7 bases. The sequence was collected from a young man with COVID-19, enrolled during active disease. Sequenced material: peripheral blood. The CDR3 DNA reads as TGTGCCAGCAGCTTGGGGACTACCGGAAGGGATGAGCAGTTCTTC. Translation: CASSLGTTGRDEQFF.